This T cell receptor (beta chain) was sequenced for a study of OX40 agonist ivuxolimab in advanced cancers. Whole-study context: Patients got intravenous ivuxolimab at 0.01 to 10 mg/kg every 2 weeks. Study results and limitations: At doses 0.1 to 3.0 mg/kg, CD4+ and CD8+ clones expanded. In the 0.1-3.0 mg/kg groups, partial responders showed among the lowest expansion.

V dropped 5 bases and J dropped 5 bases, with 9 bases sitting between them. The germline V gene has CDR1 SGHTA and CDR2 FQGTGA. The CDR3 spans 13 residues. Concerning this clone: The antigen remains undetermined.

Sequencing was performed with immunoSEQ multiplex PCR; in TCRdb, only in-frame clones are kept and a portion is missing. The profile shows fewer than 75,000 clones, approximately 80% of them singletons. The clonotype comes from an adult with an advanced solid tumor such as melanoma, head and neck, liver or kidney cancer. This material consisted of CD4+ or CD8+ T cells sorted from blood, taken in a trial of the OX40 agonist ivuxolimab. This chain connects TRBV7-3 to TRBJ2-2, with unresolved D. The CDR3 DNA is TGTGCCAGCAGCCTCCTTGGAACCGGGGAGCTGTTTTTT. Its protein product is CASSLLGTGELFF.